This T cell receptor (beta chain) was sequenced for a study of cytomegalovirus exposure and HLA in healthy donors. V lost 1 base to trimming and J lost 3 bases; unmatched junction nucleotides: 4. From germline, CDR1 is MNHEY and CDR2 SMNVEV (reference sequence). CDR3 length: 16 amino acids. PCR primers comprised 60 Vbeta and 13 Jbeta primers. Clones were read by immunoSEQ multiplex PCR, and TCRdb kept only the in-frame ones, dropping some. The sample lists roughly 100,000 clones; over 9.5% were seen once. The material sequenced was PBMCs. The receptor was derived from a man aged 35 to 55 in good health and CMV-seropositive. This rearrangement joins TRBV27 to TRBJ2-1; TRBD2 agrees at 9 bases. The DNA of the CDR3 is TGTGCCAGCAGTTTATTGGGGACTAGCCTCTACAATGAGCAGTTCTTC. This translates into CASSLLGTSLYNEQFF.